The 6 T cell receptor beta chains given below trace back to one sample, sequenced in a study of cytomegalovirus exposure and HLA in healthy donors. Generated by immunoSEQ multiplex PCR, the TCRdb table keeps only in-frame clones and is missing some. The sample records roughly 350,000 clones, 70% to 90% being singletons. The sample comprised PBMCs. The receptors were sampled from a woman under 30 in good health and CMV-seronegative.

The chain links TRBV7-9 to TRBJ2-1; 9 nucleotides match TRBD2. V lost 5 bases to trimming and J lost 9 bases; unmatched junction nucleotides: 8. CDR3 length: 14 amino acids. Germline V gives CDR1 SEHNR, CDR2 FQNEAQ (reference sequence). The CDR3 bases are TGTGCCAGCAGCGCTATAGCGGGAGTGGGTGAGCAGTTCTTC. Its protein product is CASSAIAGVGEQFF.

The chain uses TRBV11-2 and TRBJ2-1; 9 bases map to TRBD2. This CDR3 contains 15 residues. The V gene end was trimmed by 6 bases and the J gene end by 6 bases; junction bases not matched to a gene: 9. The germline V gene encodes CDR1 SGHAT and CDR2 FQNNGV. This chain's CDR3 is CASRLAGPTGNEQFF. CDR3 nucleotides: TGTGCCAGCAGGCTAGCGGGACCGACTGGCAATGAGCAGTTCTTC.

V gene TRBV4-3 combines with J gene TRBJ1-2, with D possibly matching TRBD1 (6 bases). With 0 bases removed from V and 3 bases from J, the gap between germline ends came to 11 bases. This CDR3 region has 15 residues. CDR1 is LGHNA and CDR2 is YSLEER in the germline V gene. The CDR3 reads CASSQEWGLHYGYTF. The CDR3 DNA reads as TGCGCCAGCAGCCAAGAATGGGGGCTACACTATGGCTACACCTTC.

V usage is TRBV6-5 and J usage is TRBJ2-7; 7 bases are a match to TRBD1. This CDR3 comprises 14 residues. Germline V gives CDR1 MNHEY, CDR2 SVGAGI. J lost 5 bases, V lost 6 bases, and 10 bases had no gene match. CDR3 region: CASRPRQGAHEQYF. The CDR3 DNA follows: TGTGCCAGCAGACCTCGACAGGGAGCCCACGAGCAGTACTTC.

This clone occurred many times. V and J are TRBV7-6 and TRBJ1-1; D not certain. The germline gives CDR1 SGHVS, CDR2 FNYEAQ. Trimming pared 2 bases from V and 1 base from J, leaving 5 bases between. CDR3 length equals 13 residues. The CDR3 DNA follows: TGTGCCAGCAGCTTATTAGCGAACACTGAAGCTTTCTTT. This codes for CASSLLANTEAFF.

This clone was found a few times. The CDR3 sequence is CASSLEPGFNEKLFF. In DNA, the CDR3 is TGTGCCAGCAGCCTAGAGCCGGGATTCAATGAAAAACTGTTTTTT. V gene TRBV7-6 combines with J gene TRBJ1-4; D gene uncertain. Germline V gene sequence: CDR1 SGHVS, CDR2 FNYEAQ. This CDR3 is 15 amino acids long. Deletions cut 5 bases from V and 5 bases from J, with 15 bases between.